A single sample is the source of the 32 T cell receptor beta chains below, sequenced in a study of memory CD4+ T cells and cytomegalovirus serostatus. Single viable CD3+CD4+CD8-CD45RO+ cells were sorted as the memory CD4+ T cells. The protocol was immunoSEQ multiplex PCR, while the TCRdb copy is restricted to in-frame clones and leaves out a portion. The sample shows roughly 49,000 clones, roughly 80% of them seen only once. Input material: memory CD4+ T cells from blood. The origin of the receptors is an adult in good health and CMV-seronegative.

The CDR3: CASSESSGGDTQYF. For the CDR3, the DNA is TGTGCCAGCAGCGAAAGTAGCGGGGGGGATACGCAGTATTTT. The gene calls are TRBV9 and TRBJ2-3, with 10 bases aligning to TRBD2. The CDR3 runs to 14 residues. CDR1 and CDR2 (germline): SGDLS, YYNGEE. J lost 6 bases, V lost 3 bases, and 4 bases had no gene match.

This clone was counted a single time. The chain joins TRBV7-2 to TRBJ1-1; D is unclear. The length of the CDR3 is 14 residues. CDR1 SGHTA and CDR2 FQGNSA come from the germline V gene. With 7 bases removed from V and 4 bases from J, the gap between germline ends came to 16 bases. CDR3 coding DNA: TGTGCCAGCATGGCCTCAAGAGGGTTCACTGAAGCTTTCTTT. Translation: CASMASRGFTEAFF. Variable domain in full (rest from reference TRBV7-2 and TRBJ1-1): GAGVSQSPSNKVTEKGKDVELRCDPISGHTALYWYRQSLGQGLEFLIYFQGNSAPDKSGLPSDRFSAERTGGSVSTLTIQRTQQEDSAVYLCASMASRGFTEAFFGQGTRLTVV.

The chain uses TRBV4-1 and TRBJ1-1; 8 bases are shared with TRBD1. CDR3 length equals 16 residues. CDR1 is MGHRA, CDR2 YSYEKL, per germline. The junction had 6 bases not matched to a gene; V was cut back by 3 bases and J by 0 bases. DNA of the CDR3: TGCGCCAGCAGCCAGAGGACAGGGTCTATGAACACTGAAGCTTTCTTT. This translates into CASSQRTGSMNTEAFF.

This chain's CDR3 is CASSQDFRGGAADTQYF. The CDR3 DNA sequence: TGTGCCAGCAGCCAAGATTTTCGGGGGGGGGCCGCAGATACGCAGTATTTT. The genes are TRBV4-2 and TRBJ2-3; 8 bases line up with TRBD2. J lost 4 bases, V lost 0 bases, and 9 bases had no gene match. There are 17 residues in the CDR3. CDR1 LGHNA and CDR2 YNFKEQ come from the germline V gene.

The V call is TRBV11-2, the J call TRBJ2-3, with a weak D call TRBD1 (5 bases). V lost 3 bases to trimming and J lost 4 bases, with 11 bases between them. The CDR3 is 14 residues long. Germline V lookup: CDR1 SGHAT, CDR2 FQNNGV. CDR3 residues: CASSLAGKADTQYF. CDR3 coding DNA: TGTGCCAGCAGCTTGGCAGGGAAGGCAGATACGCAGTATTTT.

In this sample, this clone turned up once. This rearrangement joins TRBV5-6 to TRBJ1-2; D remains unclear. CDR1 and CDR2 from the germline V gene are SGHDT and YYEEEE. V shed 2 bases and J shed 5 bases, with 10 bases lying between them. There are 13 residues in the CDR3. The CDR3 loop reads CASSFGQEYGYTF. Written as DNA, the CDR3 is TGTGCCAGCAGCTTCGGGCAGGAGTATGGCTACACCTTC. The full variable domain, rest sourced from reference TRBV5-6 and TRBJ1-2, is DAGVTQSPTHLIKTRGQQVTLRCSPKSGHDTVSWYQQALGQGPQFIFQYYEEEERQRGNFPDRFSGHQFPNYSSELNVNALLLGDSALYLCASSFGQEYGYTFGSGTRLTVV.

This clone is labeled medium-sized (0.01 to 0.1%). This chain connects TRBV5-4 to TRBJ1-3, with TRBD1 as a possible D gene (5 bases). The length of the CDR3 is 14 residues. Per the germline V gene, CDR1 is SGHNT and CDR2 is YYREEE (reference sequence). V was shortened by 5 bases and J by 3 bases, with 12 bases between the two germline ends. The CDR3 bases are TGTGCCAGCAGGGTCGGGGGAGGTGGAAACACCATATATTTT. Translation: CASRVGGGGNTIYF.

The CDR3 region has the DNA TGTGCCAGCAAGCTTTATACTGAAGCTTTCTTT. Residues: CASKLYTEAFF. This chain links TRBV7-8 with TRBJ1-1; D is undetermined. From germline, CDR1 is SGHVS and CDR2 FQNEAQ. V lost 7 bases, J lost 5 bases, and 8 bases lay in between. The CDR3 sequence is 11 residues long.

This chain links TRBV4-2 with TRBJ2-1; 12 bases are shared with TRBD2. Germline loops: CDR1 LGHNA, CDR2 YNFKEQ. This CDR3 is built from 15 residues. After removal of 4 bases from V and 7 bases from J, the junction contained 5 bases not matched to a gene. The CDR3 DNA follows: TGTGCCAGCAGCCCTAGCGGGGGGGGTGTTAATGAGCAGTTCTTC. Amino acid sequence: CASSPSGGGVNEQFF.

The chain couples TRBV7-3 to TRBJ2-5; a weak D match, TRBD1 (6 bases). V was cut by 0 bases and J by 1 base, with 9 bases left in between. CDR3 size: 15 residues. CDR1 and CDR2 (germline): SGHTA, FQGTGA. Here the CDR3 DNA reads TGTGCCAGCAGCTTAACCCCACAGGGCCAAGAGACCCAGTACTTC. Residues: CASSLTPQGQETQYF.

V is TRBV6-5 and J is TRBJ1-5; D unresolved. Germline V CDR1 and CDR2: MNHEY, SVGAGI. V dropped 5 bases and J dropped 8 bases, with 10 bases sitting between them. The CDR3 consists of 12 residues. The CDR3 DNA reads as TGTGCCAGCAGTGAAGGAAATGAGCCCCAGCATTTT. Residues: CASSEGNEPQHF.

The genes are TRBV6-5 and TRBJ2-4; D remains ambiguous. CDR1 MNHEY and CDR2 SVGAGI come from the germline V gene. Trimming stripped 8 bases from V and 3 bases from J, with 17 bases between. The CDR3 spans 15 residues. The CDR3 loop is CASSSMGIGKNIQYF. CDR3 sequence (DNA): TGTGCCAGCTCCAGCATGGGGATCGGCAAAAACATTCAGTACTTC.

The rearrangement joins TRBV30 to TRBJ2-3; D might be TRBD1 (5 bases). This CDR3 has 17 residues. Trimming cost V 3 bases and J 1 base, with 20 bases left between them. CDR1 and CDR2 from the germline V gene are GTSNPN and SVGIG (reference sequence). CDR3 residues: CAWSPYTGGVGTDTQYF. In DNA, the CDR3 is TGTGCCTGGAGCCCCTACACAGGTGGGGTAGGCACAGATACGCAGTATTTT.

J is TRBJ1-1 and V is TRBV19; no clear D. Between the trimmed V and J ends, which lost 1 base and 11 bases, there was a span of 11 bases. The length of the CDR3 is 12 residues. Germline-derived CDR1 and CDR2 are LNHDA and SQIVND (reference sequence). The CDR3 protein is CASSIVRGTAFF. The CDR3, as DNA: TGTGCCAGTAGTATAGTTCGGGGAACGGCTTTCTTT. The entire variable domain, with the rest obtained from reference TRBV19 and TRBJ1-1, is as follows: DGGITQSPKYLFRKEGQNVTLSCEQNLNHDAMYWYRQDPGQGLRLIYYSQIVNDFQKGDIAEGYSVSREKKESFPLTVTSAQKNPTAFYLCASSIVRGTAFFGQGTRLTVV.

This clone showed up just once. The chain employs TRBV5-1 and TRBJ1-5; no clear D. The CDR3 is 13 amino acids. V was cut by 7 bases and J by 4 bases, with 12 bases left in between. Germline values: CDR1 SGHRS, CDR2 YFSETQ. The CDR3 sequence is CASAREPNQPQHF. The CDR3, as DNA: TGCGCCAGCGCTCGGGAACCAAATCAGCCCCAGCATTTT.

The chain recombines TRBV4-2 with TRBJ1-1, with D possibly TRBD1 on 5 matching bases. Germline V gene lookup returns CDR1 LGHNA and CDR2 YNFKEQ. Trimming stripped 0 bases from V and 4 bases from J, with 15 bases between. This CDR3 region has 16 residues. The CDR3 region has the DNA TGTGCCAGCAGCCAAGATTGGGGGGATAGCGTCACTGAAGCTTTCTTT. Protein: CASSQDWGDSVTEAFF.

V gene TRBV27 combines with J gene TRBJ1-1; D remains unclear. V lost 2 bases and J lost 0, with 10 bases in between. The germline V gene encodes CDR1 MNHEY and CDR2 SMNVEV (reference sequence). This CDR3 comprises 15 residues. CDR3 sequence: CASSLGKYVNTEAFF. The CDR3 nucleotides are TGTGCCAGCAGTTTAGGGAAGTACGTGAACACTGAAGCTTTCTTT.

The chain combines TRBV7-3 with TRBJ1-2, with D uncertain. Trimming pared 5 bases from V and 5 bases from J, leaving 12 bases between. The CDR3 has 13 residues. CDR1 is SGHTA, CDR2 FQGTGA, per germline. The CDR3 region is CASSPGSLYGYTF. The CDR3 nucleotides read TGTGCCAGCAGCCCTGGGTCCCTATATGGCTACACCTTC.

This chain links TRBV4-1 with TRBJ1-1, with unresolved D. CDR1 and CDR2 (germline): MGHRA, YSYEKL. The CDR3 runs 12 residues. Trimming shortened V by 1 base and J by 3 bases, and 3 bases separated the two germline ends. The CDR3 protein is CASSQAYTEAFF. DNA of the CDR3: TGCGCCAGCAGCCAAGCTTACACTGAAGCTTTCTTT.

The genes are TRBV30 and TRBJ1-5, with D tentatively TRBD1 (5 bases). The V end lost 2 bases, the J end lost 3 bases, and 29 bases lay between the germline ends. The length of the CDR3 is 20 residues. Germline V gene data show CDR1 as GTSNPN and CDR2 as SVGIG (reference sequence). The CDR3, as DNA: TGTGCCTGGAGTAGATCCTCAACCTTTTCCGGGACGTTGTACAATCAGCCCCAGCATTTT. Translated, it gives CAWSRSSTFSGTLYNQPQHF.

The CDR3 nucleotides read TGTGCCAGCAGCTTACCGAGGACGTCCTACAATGAGCAGTTCTTC. Protein: CASSLPRTSYNEQFF. This sequence joins TRBV7-3 and TRBJ2-1; D not certain. V gave up 2 bases and J gave up 1 base, with 9 bases separating them. The CDR3 sequence is 15 residues long. Germline V gene sequence: CDR1 SGHTA, CDR2 FQGTGA.

This sequence joins TRBV10-3 and TRBJ2-7; D uncertain. Trimming stripped 5 bases from V and 6 bases from J, with 8 bases between. CDR1 ENHRY and CDR2 SYGVKD come from the germline V gene. This CDR3 is 11 amino acids long. The DNA of the CDR3 is TGTGCCATCAGTCGGACCGGCGAGCAGTACTTC. This codes for CAISRTGEQYF.

This sequence joins TRBV5-4 and TRBJ2-5; D possibly corresponds to TRBD2 (5 bases). Trimming cost V 6 bases and J 4 bases, with 13 bases left between them. The CDR3 runs 13 residues. The germline gives CDR1 SGHNT, CDR2 YYREEE (reference sequence). The CDR3 bases are TGTGCCAGCAAACAGCCGGCGGGAGAGACCCAGTACTTC. It yields the protein CASKQPAGETQYF.

The CDR3 is CASSIMGGAYEQYF. The CDR3 region has the DNA TGTGCCAGTAGTATAATGGGGGGCGCCTACGAGCAGTACTTC. V is TRBV19 and J is TRBJ2-7; the D call may be TRBD1 or TRBD2 (6 bases each). The V gene lost 2 bases and the J gene lost 2 bases, with 10 bases spanning the gap. Germline CDR1 is LNHDA and CDR2 is SQIVND (reference sequence). The CDR3 is made up of 14 amino acids.

The chain links TRBV20-1 to TRBJ1-2, with a possible D match to TRBD1 (6 bases). Deletions cut 7 bases from V and 3 bases from J, with 9 bases between. CDR1 and CDR2 from the germline V gene are DFQATT and SNEGSKA (reference sequence). The CDR3 loop spans 11 amino acids. CDR3 residues: CSGWTDYGYTF. CDR3 DNA: TGCAGTGGGTGGACAGACTATGGCTACACCTTC.

This chain connects TRBV4-2 to TRBJ2-5; D gene unclear. The CDR3 runs to 13 residues. CDR1 and CDR2 (germline): LGHNA, YNFKEQ. V was cut by 1 base and J by 4 bases, with 7 bases left in between. CDR3 protein: CASSQGPLETQYF. The CDR3 DNA reads TGTGCCAGCAGCCAAGGACCGTTAGAGACCCAGTACTTC.

This rearrangement joins TRBV7-7 to TRBJ2-2; no clear D. V lost 0 bases and J 1 base, leaving 3 bases between the germline ends. Germline V gene lookup returns CDR1 SSHAT and CDR2 FNYEAQ (reference sequence). The CDR3 spans 14 residues. CDR3 residues: CASSLAVNTGELFF. The CDR3 DNA follows: TGTGCCAGCAGCTTAGCGGTGAACACCGGGGAGCTGTTTTTT. Filled out from reference TRBV7-7 and TRBJ2-2, the complete variable domain reads GAGVSQSPRYKVTKRGQDVTLRCDPISSHATLYWYQQALGQGPEFLTYFNYEAQPDKSGLPSDRFSAERPEGSISTLTIQRTEQRDSAMYRCASSLAVNTGELFFGEGSRLTVL.

In its sample, this clone was seen once. V is TRBV6-6 and J is TRBJ1-5; TRBD1 aligns across 8 bases. V was clipped by 7 bases and J by 0 bases; unmatched bases: 8. Per germline, CDR1 MNHNY and CDR2 SVGAGI (reference sequence). The CDR3 has 16 amino acids. Here the CDR3 DNA reads TGTGCCAGCACCGGACAGGGCTTCAGTAGCAATCAGCCCCAGCATTTT. Translation gives CASTGQGFSSNQPQHF.

This clone occurred a few times. The DNA of the CDR3 is TGTGCTAGTGGTCTCGGGACAAAGATGAACACTGAAGCTTTCTTT. This encodes CASGLGTKMNTEAFF. V usage is TRBV12-5 and J usage is TRBJ1-1; TRBD1 is a possible D gene (6 bases). V lost 5 bases to trimming and J lost 0 bases, with 13 bases between them. This CDR3 is built from 15 residues. Germline V gives CDR1 LGHNT, CDR2 FRNRAP.

The chain recombines TRBV29-1 with TRBJ2-7, with D possibly being TRBD1 or TRBD2 (5 bases each). Trimming stripped 6 bases from V and 2 bases from J, with 14 bases between. Germline lookup yields CDR1 SQVTM and CDR2 ANQGSEA. This CDR3 spans 13 amino acids. The CDR3 here is CSVVTGTTYEQYF. The CDR3 DNA follows: TGCAGCGTCGTCACCGGGACCACCTACGAGCAGTACTTC.

This clone has more than one count but fewer than ten. J is TRBJ2-7 and V is TRBV28; D may be TRBD1 (5 bases). This CDR3 spans 13 amino acids. Between the trimmed V and J ends, which lost 7 bases and 0 bases, there was a span of 10 bases. Germline V lookup: CDR1 MDHEN, CDR2 SYDVKM. CDR3: CASTEGASYEQYF. Here the CDR3 DNA reads TGTGCCAGCACAGAAGGGGCCTCCTACGAGCAGTACTTC.

The chain combines TRBV5-1 with TRBJ1-4; 7 nucleotides line up with TRBD1. The CDR3 has 15 amino acids. The germline V gene encodes CDR1 SGHRS and CDR2 YFSETQ. Trimming removed 3 bases from V and 1 base from J; junction bases left unmatched: 3. As DNA, the CDR3 is TGCGCCAGCAGCTCGGGGACAGAAACTAATGAAAAACTGTTTTTT. This encodes CASSSGTETNEKLFF.